This T cell receptor (beta chain) is drawn from a study of T cells in women clearing cervical HPV infection. Data came from immunoSEQ multiplex PCR; TCRdb stores just in-frame clones and leaves some out. The listing records some 20,000 clones. The CDR3 covers 16 residues. Germline V gene lookup returns CDR1 MNHEY and CDR2 SVGEGT. Deletions cut 2 bases from V and 2 bases from J, with 15 bases between. Remarks on this clone: The read comes to an end 3 residues before the CDR3 does, leaving the germline J gene to fill in the end.

The sample was blood buffy coat. The chain carries TRBV6-2 or TRBV6-3 and TRBJ2-5, with a possible D match to TRBD2 (7 bases). This clonotype originated in a woman between 18 and 70 years old with a cervical HPV16 infection that either progressed to CIN3+ or cleared (not recorded which). CDR3 loop: CASSYGGPGGQETQYF. The CDR3 bases that were read are TGTGCCAGCAGTTACGGGGGCCCGGGGGGTCAAGAGACC.